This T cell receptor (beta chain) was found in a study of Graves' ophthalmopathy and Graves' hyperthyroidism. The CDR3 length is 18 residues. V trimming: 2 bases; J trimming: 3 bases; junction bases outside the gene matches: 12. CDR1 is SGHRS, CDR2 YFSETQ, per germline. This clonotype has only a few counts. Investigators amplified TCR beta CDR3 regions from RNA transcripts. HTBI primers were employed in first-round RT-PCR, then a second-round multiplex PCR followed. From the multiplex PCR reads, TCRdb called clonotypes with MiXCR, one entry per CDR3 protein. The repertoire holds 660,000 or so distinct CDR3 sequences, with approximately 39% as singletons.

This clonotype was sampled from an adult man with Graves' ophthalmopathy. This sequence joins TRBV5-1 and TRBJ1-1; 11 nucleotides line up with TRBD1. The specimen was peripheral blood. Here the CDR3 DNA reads TGCGCCAGCAGCTTAGACGCCCGGGACAGGGGGAGGGACACTGAAGCTTTCTTT. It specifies CASSLDARDRGRDTEAFF.